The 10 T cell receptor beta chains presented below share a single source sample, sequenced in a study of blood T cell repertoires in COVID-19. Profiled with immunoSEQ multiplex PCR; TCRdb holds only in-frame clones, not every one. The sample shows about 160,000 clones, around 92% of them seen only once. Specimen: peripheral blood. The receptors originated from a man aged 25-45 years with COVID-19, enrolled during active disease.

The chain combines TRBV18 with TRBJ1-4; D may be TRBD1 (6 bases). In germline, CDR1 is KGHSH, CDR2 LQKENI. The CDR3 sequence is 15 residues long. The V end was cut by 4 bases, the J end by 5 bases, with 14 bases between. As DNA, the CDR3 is TGTGCCAGCTCACTCTTAACGGGGACAAATGAAAAACTGTTTTTT. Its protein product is CASSLLTGTNEKLFF. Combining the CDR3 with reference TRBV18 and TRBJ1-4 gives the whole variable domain NAGVMQNPRHLVRRRGQEARLRCSPMKGHSHVYWYRQLPEEGLKFMVYLQKENIIDESGMPKERFSAEFPKEGPSILRIQQVVRGDSAAYFCASSLLTGTNEKLFFGSGTQLSVL.

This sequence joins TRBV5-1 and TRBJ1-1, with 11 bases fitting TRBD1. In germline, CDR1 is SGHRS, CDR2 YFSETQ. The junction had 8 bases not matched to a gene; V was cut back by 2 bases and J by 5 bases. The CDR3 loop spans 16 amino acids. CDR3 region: CASSFSGQGASTEAFF. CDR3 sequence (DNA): TGCGCCAGCAGCTTCTCAGGACAGGGGGCATCTACTGAAGCTTTCTTT.

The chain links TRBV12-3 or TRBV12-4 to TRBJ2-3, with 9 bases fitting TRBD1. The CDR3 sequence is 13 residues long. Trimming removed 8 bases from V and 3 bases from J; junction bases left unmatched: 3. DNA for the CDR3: TGTGCCAGCGGGGACAGGGATACAGATACGCAGTATTTT. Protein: CASGDRDTDTQYF.

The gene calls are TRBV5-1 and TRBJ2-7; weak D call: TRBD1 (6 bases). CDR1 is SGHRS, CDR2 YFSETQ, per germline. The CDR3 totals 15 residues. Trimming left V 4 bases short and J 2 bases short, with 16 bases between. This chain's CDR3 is CASSPLAGDTYEQYF. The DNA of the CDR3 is TGCGCCAGCAGCCCCCTCGCAGGGGACACCTACGAGCAGTACTTC.

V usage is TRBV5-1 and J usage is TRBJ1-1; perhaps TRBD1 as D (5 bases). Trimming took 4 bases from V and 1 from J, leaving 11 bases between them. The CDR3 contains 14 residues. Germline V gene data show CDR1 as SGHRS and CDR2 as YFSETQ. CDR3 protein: CASSVTATNTEAFF. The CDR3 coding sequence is TGCGCCAGCAGCGTGACAGCAACGAACACTGAAGCTTTCTTT.

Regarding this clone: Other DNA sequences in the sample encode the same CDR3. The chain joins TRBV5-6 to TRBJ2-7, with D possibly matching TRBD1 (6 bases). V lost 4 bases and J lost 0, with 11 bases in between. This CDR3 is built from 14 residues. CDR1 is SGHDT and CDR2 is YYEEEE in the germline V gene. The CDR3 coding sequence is TGTGCCAGCAGCCCGGGACAAGGCTCCTACGAGCAGTACTTC. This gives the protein CASSPGQGSYEQYF. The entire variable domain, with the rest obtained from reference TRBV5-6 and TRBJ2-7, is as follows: DAGVTQSPTHLIKTRGQQVTLRCSPKSGHDTVSWYQQALGQGPQFIFQYYEEEERQRGNFPDRFSGHQFPNYSSELNVNALLLGDSALYLCASSPGQGSYEQYFGPGTRLTVT.

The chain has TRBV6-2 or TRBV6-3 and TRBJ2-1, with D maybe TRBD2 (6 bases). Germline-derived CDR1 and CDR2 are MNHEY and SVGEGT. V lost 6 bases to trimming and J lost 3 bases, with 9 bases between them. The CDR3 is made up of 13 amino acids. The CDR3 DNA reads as TGTGCCAGCAGCCGGGACTTCTACAATGAGCAGTTCTTC. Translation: CASSRDFYNEQFF.

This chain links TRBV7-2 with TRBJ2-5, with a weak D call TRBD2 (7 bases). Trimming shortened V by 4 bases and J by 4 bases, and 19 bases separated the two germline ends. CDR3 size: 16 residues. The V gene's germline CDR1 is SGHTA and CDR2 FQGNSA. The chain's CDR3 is CASSSPVRGGPETQYF. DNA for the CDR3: TGTGCCAGCAGCTCCCCAGTGAGGGGGGGCCCAGAGACCCAGTACTTC.

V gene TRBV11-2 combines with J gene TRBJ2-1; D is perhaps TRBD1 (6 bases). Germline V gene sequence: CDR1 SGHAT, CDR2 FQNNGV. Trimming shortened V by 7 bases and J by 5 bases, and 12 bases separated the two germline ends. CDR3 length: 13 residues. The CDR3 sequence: CASTRDTNNEQFF. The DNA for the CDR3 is TGTGCCAGCACCCGGGACACTAACAATGAGCAGTTCTTC.

CDR3 coding DNA: TGTGCCATCAGTGGGGCCATTGAAGCTTTCTTT. Residues: CAISGAIEAFF. This chain links TRBV10-3 with TRBJ1-1; D unresolved. The CDR3 is 11 amino acids. The germline V and J ends were trimmed by 4 bases and 7 bases, with 7 bases remaining between them. CDR1 and CDR2 from the germline V gene are ENHRY and SYGVKD.